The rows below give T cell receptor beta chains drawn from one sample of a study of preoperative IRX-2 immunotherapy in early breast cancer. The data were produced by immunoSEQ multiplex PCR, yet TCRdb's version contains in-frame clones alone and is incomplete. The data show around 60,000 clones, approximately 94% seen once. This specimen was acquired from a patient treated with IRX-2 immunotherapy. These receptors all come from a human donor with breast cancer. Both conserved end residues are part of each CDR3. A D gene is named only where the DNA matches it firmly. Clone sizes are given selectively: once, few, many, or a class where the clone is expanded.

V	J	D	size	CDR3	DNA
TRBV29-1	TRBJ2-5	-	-	CSVGPRSGGHETQYF	TGCAGCGTTGGGCCCAGGTCTGGAGGGCATGAGACCCAGTACTTC
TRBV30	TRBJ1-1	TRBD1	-	CAWSATGGPMGTEAFF	TGTGCCTGGAGTGCGACAGGGGGCCCGATGGGCACTGAAGCTTTCTTT
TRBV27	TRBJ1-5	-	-	CASSFDRNNQPQHF	TGTGCCAGCAGTTTTGACAGGAACAATCAGCCCCAGCATTTT
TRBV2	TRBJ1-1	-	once	CASTTIGGGDTEAFF	TGTGCCAGCACCACGATAGGGGGAGGGGACACTGAAGCTTTCTTT
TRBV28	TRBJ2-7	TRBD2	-	CASRTAGDEQYF	TGTGCCAGCAGAACCGCGGGGGACGAGCAGTACTTC
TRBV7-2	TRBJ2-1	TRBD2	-	CASRSGGPNEQFF	TGTGCCAGCAGGAGCGGGGGCCCTAATGAGCAGTTCTTC
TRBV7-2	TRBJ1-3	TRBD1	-	CASSQGVLSGNTIYF	TGTGCCAGCAGCCAGGGGGTCCTCTCTGGAAACACCATATATTTT
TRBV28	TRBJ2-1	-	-	CASSLKYRDPLF	TGTGCCAGCAGTTTAAAATACAGAGATCCGCTCTTC
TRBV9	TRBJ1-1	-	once	CASSVAVASTEAFF	TGTGCCAGCAGCGTAGCTGTGGCGTCTACTGAAGCTTTCTTT
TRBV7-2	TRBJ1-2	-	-	CASSLMGTGIYGYTF	TGTGCCAGCAGCTTAATGGGCACAGGGATCTATGGCTACACCTTC
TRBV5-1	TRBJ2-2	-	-	CASSLAYTGELFF	TGCGCCAGCAGCTTGGCTTACACCGGGGAGCTGTTTTTT
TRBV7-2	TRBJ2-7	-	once	CASSLGPPRGSYEQYF	TGTGCCAGCAGCTTAGGGCCGCCAAGGGGTTCCTACGAGCAGTACTTC
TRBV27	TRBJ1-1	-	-	CASTISGTYGEAFF	TGTGCCAGCACTATATCGGGGACATACGGTGAAGCTTTCTTT
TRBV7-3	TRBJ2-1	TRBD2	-	CASSLLAAGAEQFF	TGTGCCAGCAGCTTACTGGCAGCGGGGGCTGAGCAGTTCTTC
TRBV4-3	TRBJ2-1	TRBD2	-	CASSQLPGLAGDPYNEQFF	TGCGCCAGCAGCCAACTCCCGGGACTAGCGGGGGACCCTTACAATGAGCAGTTCTTC
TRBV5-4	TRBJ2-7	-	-	CASSTPTYEQYF	TGTGCCAGCAGCACCCCAACCTACGAGCAGTACTTC
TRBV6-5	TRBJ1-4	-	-	CASLGSTNEKLFF	TGTGCCAGCCTTGGTTCAACTAATGAAAAACTGTTTTTT
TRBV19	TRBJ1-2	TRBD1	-	CASSIEGTGYYGYTF	TGTGCCAGTAGTATAGAAGGGACAGGGTACTATGGCTACACCTTC
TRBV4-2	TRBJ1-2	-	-	CASSQARPRGDYGYTF	TGTGCCAGCAGCCAAGCCCGTCCCCGGGGGGACTATGGCTACACCTTC
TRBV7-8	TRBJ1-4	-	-	CASSTYRATNEKLFF	TGTGCCAGCAGCACTTACAGGGCAACTAATGAAAAACTGTTTTTT
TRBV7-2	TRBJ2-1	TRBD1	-	CASAPSGQGAYEQFF	TGTGCCAGCGCACCTTCCGGACAGGGGGCCTATGAGCAGTTCTTC
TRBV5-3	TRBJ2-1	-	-	CARSLKSRPTWSSYNEQFF	TGTGCCAGAAGCTTGAAGTCACGCCCGACATGGAGCTCCTACAATGAGCAGTTCTTC
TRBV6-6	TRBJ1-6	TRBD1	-	CASSYLTGGNSPLHF	TGTGCCAGCAGTTACTTAACAGGGGGTAATTCACCCCTCCACTTT
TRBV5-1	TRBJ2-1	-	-	CASSLAGVTTYNEQFF	TGCGCCAGCAGCTTGGCCGGGGTAACGACCTACAATGAGCAGTTCTTC
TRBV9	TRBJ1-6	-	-	CASSGEGNSPLHF	TGTGCCAGCAGCGGGGAGGGGAATTCACCCCTCCACTTT
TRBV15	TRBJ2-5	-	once	CATSRDFGRLPFQDRRRRETQYF	TGTGCCACCAGCAGAGATTTTGGCCGCCTACCCTTTCAAGACCGCCGGAGACGAGAGACCCAGTACTTC
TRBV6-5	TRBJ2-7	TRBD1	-	CASSPPGQGGYEQYF	TGTGCCAGCAGCCCTCCGGGACAGGGGGGCTACGAGCAGTACTTC
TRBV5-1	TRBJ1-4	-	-	CASSLDGNEKLFF	TGCGCCAGCAGCTTGGACGGGAATGAAAAACTGTTTTTT
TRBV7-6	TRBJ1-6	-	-	CASSMGNNSPLHF	TGTGCCAGCAGCATGGGGAATAATTCACCCCTCCACTTT